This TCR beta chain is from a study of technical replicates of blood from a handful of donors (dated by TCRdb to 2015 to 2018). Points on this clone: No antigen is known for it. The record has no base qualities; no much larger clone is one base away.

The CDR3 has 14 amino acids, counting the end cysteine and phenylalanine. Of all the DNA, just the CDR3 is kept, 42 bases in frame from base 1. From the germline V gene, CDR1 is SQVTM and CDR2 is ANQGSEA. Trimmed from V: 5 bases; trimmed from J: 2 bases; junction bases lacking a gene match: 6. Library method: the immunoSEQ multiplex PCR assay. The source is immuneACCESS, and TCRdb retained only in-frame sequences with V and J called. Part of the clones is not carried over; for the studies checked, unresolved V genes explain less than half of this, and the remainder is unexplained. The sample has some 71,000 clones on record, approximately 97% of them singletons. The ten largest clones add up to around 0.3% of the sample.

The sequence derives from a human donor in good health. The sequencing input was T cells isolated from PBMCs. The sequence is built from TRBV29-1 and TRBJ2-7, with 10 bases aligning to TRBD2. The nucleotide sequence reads TGCAGCGTTTCAAGCGGGAGGGTTGCCTACGAGCAGTACTTC. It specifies CSVSSGRVAYEQYF.